These 31 T cell receptor beta chains were sequenced from one sample in a study of beta chain features in type 1 diabetes. Study results and limitations: In all four CD4+ subsets, TCRB CDR3 length was significantly, moderately reduced in type 1 diabetes.

The antigens for these receptors are not known. The sequenced template was cDNA made from the entire isolated RNA. Method: immunoSEQ multiplex PCR; TCRdb's copy keeps in-frame clones and lacks some. In the table there are about 390,000 clones, 8.5% to 10% of which are singletons. Specimen: central memory CD4+ T cells from blood. These receptor sequences come from a man under 40 with type 1 diabetes.

This clone was seen many times. The chain is built from TRBV7-9 and TRBJ2-1; D is unclear. This CDR3 contains 15 residues. Trimming cost V 1 base and J 8 bases, with 15 bases left between them. In germline, CDR1 is SEHNR, CDR2 FQNEAQ (reference sequence). The CDR3 protein is CASSLGVSLHDEQFF. The CDR3 region has the DNA TGTGCCAGCAGCTTAGGTGTATCTCTACATGATGAGCAGTTCTTC.

This clone was detected only a few times. The chain employs TRBV2 and TRBJ2-1, with TRBD2 matching 10 bases. The ends lost 3 bases at V and 6 bases at J; junction bases unmatched: 5. Germline assignment: CDR1 SNHLY and CDR2 FYNNEI. This CDR3 is 15 amino acids long. CDR3 sequence (DNA): TGTGCCAGCAGTGAGCTAGCGGGGGAGTTCAATGAGCAGTTCTTC. It yields the protein CASSELAGEFNEQFF.

The CDR3 is CSVAGTGFADTQYF. CDR3 DNA: TGCAGCGTGGCCGGGACAGGATTCGCAGATACGCAGTATTTT. The chain links TRBV29-1 to TRBJ2-3, with TRBD1 identical over 8 bases. Per germline, CDR1 SQVTM and CDR2 ANQGSEA. The CDR3 is 14 amino acids. The V gene end was trimmed by 6 bases and the J gene end by 4 bases; junction bases not matched to a gene: 9.

The sample holds a few counts of this clone. The chain employs TRBV6-6 and TRBJ2-3, with 7 positions matching TRBD2. Per germline, CDR1 MNHNY and CDR2 SVGAGI (reference sequence). V was pared by 5 bases and J by 14 bases, with 10 bases of the junction left unmatched. This CDR3 has 12 residues. The CDR3 reads CASSPGATGGYF. The CDR3 DNA reads as TGTGCCAGCAGTCCTGGGGCCACGGGAGGGTATTTT.

This clone has only a few counts. In the same sample, other DNA sequences code for this CDR3. The chain has TRBV7-9 and TRBJ1-1; TRBD1 is a possible D gene (6 bases). This CDR3 contains 13 residues. Germline CDR1 is SEHNR and CDR2 is FQNEAQ (reference sequence). V was pared by 5 bases and J by 4 bases, with 11 bases between. The CDR3 here is CASSRQGGTEAFF. In nucleotides, the CDR3 is TGTGCCAGCAGCCGACAAGGGGGCACTGAAGCTTTCTTT.

This clone came up a few times. J is TRBJ1-4 and V is TRBV6-1, with D unresolved. V shed 4 bases and J shed 3 bases, with 9 bases lying between them. The CDR3 consists of 14 residues. CDR1 is MNHNS, CDR2 SASEGT, per germline. CDR3 sequence reads: CASSVTRANEKLFF. CDR3 nucleotides: TGTGCCAGCAGTGTTACAAGGGCTAATGAAAAACTGTTTTTT.

The chain has TRBV4-2 and TRBJ2-7; D call uncertain. The CDR3 is 13 amino acids. Germline loops: CDR1 LGHNA, CDR2 YNFKEQ. V was shortened by 2 bases and J by 3 bases, with 8 bases between the two germline ends. CDR3 bases: TGTGCCAGCAGCCAACAACTTGACTACGAGCAGTACTTC. Amino acids: CASSQQLDYEQYF.

This clone showed up just a few times. V gene TRBV10-3 combines with J gene TRBJ1-2; D not certain. The CDR3 totals 13 residues. CDR1 and CDR2 (germline): ENHRY, SYGVKD. V shed 3 bases and J shed 2 bases, with 7 bases lying between them. CDR3: CAISEFDNYGYTF. CDR3 nucleotide sequence: TGTGCCATCAGTGAATTCGACAACTATGGCTACACCTTC.

V gene TRBV5-1 combines with J gene TRBJ2-3; 9 nucleotides line up with TRBD1. The CDR3 has 14 residues. Per the germline V gene, CDR1 is SGHRS and CDR2 is YFSETQ. J gave up 2 bases and V 5 bases, and 3 bases lay outside the gene matches. The CDR3 reads CASSRDRDTDTQYF. The CDR3 coding sequence is TGCGCCAGCAGTCGGGACAGGGACACAGATACGCAGTATTTT.

The V call is TRBV11-3, the J call TRBJ2-7; TRBD1 matches at 7 bases. Germline V lookup: CDR1 SGHNT, CDR2 YENEEA. The CDR3 contains 14 residues. The J segment lost 3 bases and the V segment lost 3 bases, leaving 5 bases of the junction unmatched. For the CDR3, the DNA is TGTGCCAGCAGCTTGACAGGGACACACTACGAGCAGTACTTC. It translates to CASSLTGTHYEQYF.

The chain carries TRBV28 and TRBJ2-3; a weak D match, TRBD1 (6 bases). The CDR3 covers 13 residues. V was pared by 6 bases and J by 2 bases, with 9 bases between. Germline lookup yields CDR1 MDHEN and CDR2 SYDVKM. For the CDR3, the DNA is TGTGCCAGCAGGTGGACAGACACAGATACGCAGTATTTT. It specifies CASRWTDTDTQYF.

The V gene is TRBV7-2, the J gene TRBJ1-5, with D possibly TRBD1 on 5 matching bases. Trimming stripped 5 bases from V and 12 bases from J, with 17 bases between. Germline V gives CDR1 SGHTA, CDR2 FQGNSA. There are 13 residues in the CDR3. The CDR3 bases are TGTGCCAGCAGCCCGAGAAGAGAAGGGGACCAGCATTTT. Its translation: CASSPRREGDQHF.

V gene TRBV6-5 combines with J gene TRBJ1-3; tentative D call: TRBD1 (5 bases). V was cut by 2 bases and J by 2 bases, with 13 bases left in between. From germline, CDR1 is MNHEY and CDR2 SVGAGI. The CDR3 is made up of 16 amino acids. CDR3 DNA: TGTGCCAGCAGTTACCTATCCCCAGGGACTGGAAACACCATATATTTT. It translates to CASSYLSPGTGNTIYF.

The table lists this clone with many counts. The chain couples TRBV5-1 to TRBJ2-7, with D unresolved. The germline gives CDR1 SGHRS, CDR2 YFSETQ. The CDR3 extends over 13 amino acids. V was clipped by 4 bases and J by 2 bases, with 10 bases between them. CDR3 loop: CASSLGVPYEQYF. CDR3 bases: TGCGCCAGCAGCCTTGGGGTCCCCTACGAGCAGTACTTC.

The genes are TRBV7-9 and TRBJ2-7; D not certain. Per germline, CDR1 SEHNR and CDR2 FQNEAQ (reference sequence). Deletions cut 0 bases from V and 2 bases from J, with 8 bases between. CDR3 length: 14 amino acids. CDR3 nucleotides: TGTGCCAGCAGCTTAGCCTGGGGAACCTACGAGCAGTACTTC. This gives the protein CASSLAWGTYEQYF.

This clone occurred a few times. The genes are TRBV2 and TRBJ2-6; D not resolved. The CDR3 covers 16 residues. Germline V gene sequence: CDR1 SNHLY, CDR2 FYNNEI. Trimming stripped 6 bases from V and 0 bases from J, with 12 bases between. CDR3 coding DNA: TGTGCCAGCAGCAGATCCGCCTACTCTGGGGCCAACGTCCTGACTTTC. It is translated as CASSRSAYSGANVLTF.

J is TRBJ1-1 and V is TRBV28; the D gene is possibly TRBD1 (6 bases). V was trimmed by 11 bases and J by 0 bases, leaving 19 bases between them. CDR3 length equals 15 residues. CDR1 is MDHEN, CDR2 SYDVKM, per germline. The CDR3 region is CALGTYRALNTEAFF. CDR3 DNA: TGTGCCCTAGGAACTTACAGGGCTCTGAACACTGAAGCTTTCTTT.

The V call is TRBV5-1, the J call TRBJ1-1; no definite D call. Germline lookup yields CDR1 SGHRS and CDR2 YFSETQ. The CDR3 consists of 16 residues. Trimming shortened V by 4 bases and J by 4 bases, and 20 bases separated the two germline ends. Here the CDR3 reads CASSPTGSGGITEAFF. In DNA, the CDR3 is TGCGCCAGCAGCCCGACGGGGTCCGGAGGGATCACTGAAGCTTTCTTT.

This clone was seen just once. CDR3 region: CASSTYRGLFGMDTEAFF. In DNA, the CDR3 is TGTGCCAGCAGCACCTACAGGGGGCTATTCGGGATGGACACTGAAGCTTTCTTT. The chain couples TRBV7-2 to TRBJ1-1, with 9 bases that match TRBD1. Germline V lookup: CDR1 SGHTA, CDR2 FQGNSA. CDR3 size: 18 residues. J was trimmed by 3 bases and V by 5 bases; bases with no gene match: 16. The whole variable domain, filled in from reference TRBV7-2 and TRBJ1-1, reads GAGVSQSPSNKVTEKGKDVELRCDPISGHTALYWYRQSLGQGLEFLIYFQGNSAPDKSGLPSDRFSAERTGGSVSTLTIQRTQQEDSAVYLCASSTYRGLFGMDTEAFFGQGTRLTVV.

This clone was observed a handful of times. The chain is built from TRBV28 and TRBJ2-7; TRBD1 aligns across 9 bases. Germline CDR1 reads MDHEN; CDR2 reads SYDVKM. CDR3 length: 18 residues. The J segment lost 3 bases and the V segment lost 5 bases, leaving 17 bases of the junction unmatched. The chain's CDR3 is CASSLEYPRTGVGYEQYF. CDR3 bases: TGTGCCAGCAGTCTAGAATACCCGAGGACAGGGGTCGGCTACGAGCAGTACTTC. Using reference TRBV28 and TRBJ2-7 for the parts outside the CDR3, the full variable domain is DVKVTQSSRYLVKRTGEKVFLECVQDMDHENMFWYRQDPGLGLRLIYFSYDVKMKEKGDIPEGYSVSREKKERFSLILESASTNQTSMYLCASSLEYPRTGVGYEQYFGPGTRLTVT.

This clone was found a few times. V is TRBV18 and J is TRBJ2-1; 12 positions match TRBD2. The V segment lost 3 bases and the J segment 4 bases; nucleotides outside the gene matches: 4. Per the germline V gene, CDR1 is KGHSH and CDR2 is LQKENI. The CDR3 covers 16 residues. CDR3 sequence: CASSPLAGGQYNEQFF. CDR3 bases: TGTGCCAGCTCACCCCTAGCGGGAGGGCAATACAATGAGCAGTTCTTC.

In this sample, this clone turned up a few times. The chain recombines TRBV18 with TRBJ1-5, with D hard to call. Trimming removed 5 bases from V and 0 bases from J, with 5 bases in between. Germline V gene data show CDR1 as KGHSH and CDR2 as LQKENI. The CDR3 contains 13 residues. The chain's CDR3 is CASSGDSNQPQHF. In nucleotides, the CDR3 is TGTGCCAGCTCAGGTGATAGCAATCAGCCCCAGCATTTT.

This clone was counted a few times. The V and J genes are TRBV2 and TRBJ2-5, with a weak D call TRBD1 (6 bases). The CDR3 covers 14 residues. Per germline, CDR1 SNHLY and CDR2 FYNNEI. Trimming removed 6 bases from V and 2 bases from J, with 13 bases in between. The CDR3 region is CASSSRDKQETQYF. CDR3 DNA: TGTGCCAGCAGCAGCCGGGACAAACAAGAGACCCAGTACTTC.

This clone has a handful of counts. The chain has TRBV4-1 and TRBJ2-3; 8 bases match TRBD2. The CDR3 extends over 16 amino acids. With V trimmed by 8 bases and J by 0 bases, 10 bases remained unmatched. Looked up from germline, CDR1 is MGHRA and CDR2 is YSYEKL. This CDR3 reads CASHREGHASTDTQYF. In DNA, the CDR3 is TGCGCCAGCCATCGGGAGGGGCACGCTAGCACAGATACGCAGTATTTT.

The rearrangement links TRBV28 to TRBJ1-5, with D unresolved. Per the germline V gene, CDR1 is MDHEN and CDR2 is SYDVKM. The CDR3 runs to 15 residues. Trimming cost V 1 base and J 0 bases, with 7 bases left between them. CDR3 nucleotide sequence: TGTGCCAGCAGTTTATTCACAGTTAGCAATCAGCCCCAGCATTTT. Amino acids: CASSLFTVSNQPQHF.

This clone appeared a few times. The chain employs TRBV6-4 and TRBJ2-2; no definite D call. The V gene's germline CDR1 is MRHNA and CDR2 SNTAGT. This CDR3 region has 13 residues. V shed 7 bases and J shed 2 bases, with 8 bases lying between them. CDR3 DNA: TGTGCCAGCATGAACGGCAACACCGGGGAGCTGTTTTTT. It yields the protein CASMNGNTGELFF.

This clone was observed at least ten times. The gene calls are TRBV29-1 and TRBJ2-6; D gene uncertain. V was cut by 6 bases and J by 0 bases, with 15 bases left in between. CDR3 length: 16 residues. Germline-derived CDR1 and CDR2 are SQVTM and ANQGSEA. For the CDR3, the DNA is TGCAGCGTCCCCCGCCCCCACGGCTCTGGGGCCAACGTCCTGACTTTC. This translates into CSVPRPHGSGANVLTF.

This sequence joins TRBV19 and TRBJ2-1; 9 nucleotides agree with TRBD1. V was pared by 0 bases and J by 4 bases, with 4 bases of the junction left unmatched. This CDR3 is built from 16 residues. CDR1 LNHDA and CDR2 SQIVND come from the germline V gene (reference sequence). The CDR3 sequence: CASSIDRQGVYNEQFF. The CDR3 DNA reads TGTGCCAGTAGTATAGATCGACAGGGGGTTTACAATGAGCAGTTCTTC.

This clone was counted a few times. V is TRBV6-5 and J is TRBJ2-7; D is uncertain. The CDR3 contains 13 residues. V dropped 5 bases and J dropped 4 bases, with 12 bases sitting between them. Germline V lookup: CDR1 MNHEY, CDR2 SVGAGI. The CDR3 sequence: CASSAQVGYEQYF. Here the CDR3 DNA reads TGTGCCAGCAGTGCGCAGGTGGGGTACGAGCAGTACTTC.

The V and J genes are TRBV28 and TRBJ1-2; 9 positions agree with TRBD1. This CDR3 has 14 amino acids. V dropped 6 bases and J dropped 6; count of bases not matched to a gene: 8. Germline CDR1 MDHEN, CDR2 SYDVKM. CDR3 residues: CASRPTGGRNGYTF. The DNA of the CDR3 is TGTGCCAGCAGACCCACAGGGGGCAGAAATGGCTACACCTTC.

This clone occurred many times. The rearrangement joins TRBV7-9 to TRBJ1-2; 10 positions agree with TRBD1. Germline lookup yields CDR1 SEHNR and CDR2 FQNEAQ (reference sequence). The CDR3 consists of 14 residues. V was pared by 2 bases and J by 7 bases, with 4 bases of the junction left unmatched. The CDR3 loop reads CASSLSGQGGGYTF. CDR3 nucleotide sequence: TGTGCCAGCAGCTTAAGCGGACAGGGGGGTGGCTACACCTTC.